This T cell receptor (beta chain) was profiled in a study of blood T cell repertoires in COVID-19. Study-wide context: COVID-19 samples from acute and convalescent phases originated in the United States, Italy and Spain.

TCRdb's table, derived via immunoSEQ multiplex PCR, lists solely in-frame clones and lacks some. Among 200,000 to 250,000 clones listed, 88% were seen once. Germline loops: CDR1 LGHDT, CDR2 YNNKEL (reference sequence). V gave up 2 bases and J gave up 1 base; unmatched junction bases: 9. The CDR3 has 17 residues. The age range of participants was about 18 to 95 years, with residence in under 30 US areas. Assignment of participants to cohorts was predicated upon participant-reported clinical history. Two negative PCRs, clearance, or symptom resolution were required of recovered Cohort 3 donors. The sample was PBMCs or T cells enriched from blood (not recorded which). V is TRBV3-1 (or the pseudogene TRBV3-2) and J is TRBJ2-7; the match to TRBD1 covers 9 bases. The TCR comes from a woman in her 30s who had recovered from COVID-19. The CDR3 spells CASSQTPGQGQSYEQYF. The CDR3, as DNA: TGTGCCAGCAGCCAAACTCCGGGACAGGGACAATCCTACGAGCAGTACTTC.